These T cell receptor beta chains were read from a single sample in a study of blood T cell repertoires in COVID-19. This table comes from immunoSEQ multiplex PCR, and its TCRdb copy is limited to in-frame clones, with some not included. The sample records about 240,000 clones, about 85% being singletons. Source material: peripheral blood. Receptors originate from a man in his 60s who had recovered from COVID-19. CDR3s include the opening cysteine and the closing phenylalanine or tryptophan. The order of the fields is V gene, J gene, D gene, CDR3 protein, CDR3 DNA. D genes are given only for firm matches.

>TRBV2|TRBJ2-3|-
CASSRRQAGTDTQYF
TGTGCCAGCAGTCGCCGGCAGGCGGGGACAGATACGCAGTATTTT
>TRBV28|TRBJ1-6|-
CASSYPTGVSPLHF
TGTGCCAGCAGTTACCCGACAGGCGTCTCACCCCTCCACTTT
>TRBV6-5|TRBJ1-1|-
CASISTAGEAFF
TGTGCCAGCATTTCGACCGCGGGTGAAGCTTTCTTT
>TRBV12-5|TRBJ1-1|TRBD1
CASGLEDRADTEAFF
TGTGCTAGTGGTTTGGAGGACAGGGCTGACACTGAAGCTTTCTTT
>TRBV4-1|TRBJ2-2|-
CASSQDLAGELFF
TGCGCCAGCAGCCAAGATCTTGCCGGGGAGCTGTTTTTT
>TRBV18|TRBJ1-4|-
CASSPGAGVEKLFF
TGTGCCAGCTCACCAGGGGCAGGCGTTGAAAAACTGTTTTTT
>TRBV11-2|TRBJ2-7|TRBD1
CASSLAGTGPTYEQYF
TGTGCCAGCAGCTTAGCTGGGACAGGCCCTACCTACGAGCAGTACTTC
>TRBV7-2|TRBJ1-2|-
CASSPKGGAGYTF
TGTGCCAGCAGCCCCAAGGGGGGGGCTGGCTACACCTTC
>TRBV18|TRBJ1-1|-
CASSPQGSEAFF
TGTGCCAGCTCACCACAGGGGTCTGAAGCTTTCTTT
>TRBV9|TRBJ1-5|TRBD1
CASSVGDRGLQPQHF
TGTGCCAGCAGCGTAGGGGACAGGGGTCTGCAGCCCCAGCATTTT
>TRBV15|TRBJ2-3|TRBD2
CATSRDKRGASTDTQYF
TGTGCCACCAGCAGAGATAAGCGGGGGGCTAGCACAGATACGCAGTATTTT
>TRBV19|TRBJ1-5|TRBD1
CASRYPGQGLHQPQHF
TGTGCCAGTAGATATCCGGGACAGGGGCTACATCAGCCCCAGCATTTT
>TRBV25-1|TRBJ1-2|-
CASSHSFGEGEGYTF
TGTGCCAGCAGCCACTCGTTCGGGGAGGGTGAGGGCTACACCTTC